A selection of T cell receptor beta chains follows, all from one sample in a study of response to subunit inactivated influenza vaccine. Each CDR3 protein is one row after TCRdb ran MiXCR on the RT-PCR reads. The table lists about half a million distinct CDR3 sequences, about 8% of them singletons. The sample consisted of PBMCs from blood, taken roughly 24 months after vaccination. These TCRs come from a man aged 50-75 years who received an inactivated influenza vaccine. The CDR3 runs from the conserved cysteine through the conserved F or W. The order of the fields is D gene, J gene, V gene, clone size, CDR3 DNA, CDR3 protein. The D gene is left open where the match is weak. Size values are once, few and many counts, or a class for expanded clones, and some rows have none.

d_call: -
j_call: TRBJ2-1
v_call: TRBV29-1
clone_size: -
cdr3_nt: TGCAGCGTCGGGTGGGCCTCCTACAATGAGCAGTTCTTC
cdr3_aa: CSVGWASYNEQFF

d_call: -
j_call: TRBJ1-5
v_call: TRBV6-4
clone_size: few
cdr3_nt: TGTGCCAGCAGTGACTCCTCAGGGGCGCAGCCCCAGCATTTT
cdr3_aa: CASSDSSGAQPQHF

d_call: -
j_call: TRBJ2-2
v_call: TRBV3-1
clone_size: many
cdr3_nt: TGTGCCAGCAGCCAAGTTGCGGGGACCGGGGAGCTGTTTTTT
cdr3_aa: CASSQVAGTGELFF

d_call: TRBD1
j_call: TRBJ2-7
v_call: TRBV5-1
clone_size: few
cdr3_nt: TGCGCCAGCAGCTGGGGGACAGGGGCAACCTACGAGCAGTACTTC
cdr3_aa: CASSWGTGATYEQYF

d_call: TRBD2
j_call: TRBJ2-3
v_call: TRBV5-4
clone_size: few
cdr3_nt: TGTGCCAGCAGCTTGAAACTAGCGGGGAGCACAGATACGCAGTATTTT
cdr3_aa: CASSLKLAGSTDTQYF

d_call: -
j_call: TRBJ1-2
v_call: TRBV7-9
clone_size: -
cdr3_nt: TGTGCCAGCAGTAGGACCGCGGCCCTTTTAGGCTACACCTTC
cdr3_aa: CASSRTAALLGYTF

d_call: TRBD1
j_call: TRBJ1-1
v_call: TRBV5-6
clone_size: few
cdr3_nt: TGTGCCAGCAGCTTGGGCAACAGGGGTATAAGGACTGAAGCTTTCTTT
cdr3_aa: CASSLGNRGIRTEAFF

d_call: -
j_call: TRBJ2-7
v_call: TRBV28
clone_size: -
cdr3_nt: TGTGCCAGCAGTCATCCTAGGGCCCCGAGCTACGAGCAGTACTTC
cdr3_aa: CASSHPRAPSYEQYF

d_call: TRBD2
j_call: TRBJ2-1
v_call: TRBV20-1
clone_size: few
cdr3_nt: TGCAGTGCTAGTTCCTTAGCGGGAGAGCACGTGAATGAGCAGTTCTTC
cdr3_aa: CSASSLAGEHVNEQFF

d_call: -
j_call: TRBJ2-7
v_call: TRBV5-5
clone_size: many
cdr3_nt: TGTGCCAGCAGCCTACGGATGGGCAGCGCCTACGAGCAGTACTTC
cdr3_aa: CASSLRMGSAYEQYF

d_call: -
j_call: TRBJ2-1
v_call: TRBV5-1
clone_size: -
cdr3_nt: TGCGCCAGCGCGGACTTCGCCAATGAGCAGTTCTTC
cdr3_aa: CASADFANEQFF

d_call: -
j_call: TRBJ1-5
v_call: TRBV20-1
clone_size: -
cdr3_nt: TGCAGTGCTAGAAAAGGGGGGGCTCTCAATCAGCCCCAGCATTTT
cdr3_aa: CSARKGGALNQPQHF

d_call: -
j_call: TRBJ1-4
v_call: TRBV4-2
clone_size: few
cdr3_nt: TGTGCCAGCAGCCAAGACAGGGGTGACGCGGAAAAACTGTTTTTT
cdr3_aa: CASSQDRGDAEKLFF

d_call: TRBD2
j_call: TRBJ2-2
v_call: TRBV3-1
clone_size: -
cdr3_nt: TGTGCCAGCAGCCGCTTCGGGCGGGGGGGCACCGGGGAGCTGTTTTTT
cdr3_aa: CASSRFGRGGTGELFF

d_call: -
j_call: TRBJ2-5
v_call: TRBV7-6
clone_size: -
cdr3_nt: TGTGCCAGCAGCTTAGGGGAAGGGGTCGGGGGAGAGACCCAGTACTTC
cdr3_aa: CASSLGEGVGGETQYF

d_call: -
j_call: TRBJ1-1
v_call: TRBV5-1
clone_size: -
cdr3_nt: TGCGCCAGCACACCGACAGCCTTGAACACTGAAGCTTTCTTT
cdr3_aa: CASTPTALNTEAFF

d_call: -
j_call: TRBJ2-3
v_call: TRBV11-2
clone_size: -
cdr3_nt: TGTGCCAGCAGCCCAAACTTAGGACAGCGCACAGATACGCAGTATTTT
cdr3_aa: CASSPNLGQRTDTQYF

d_call: -
j_call: TRBJ1-5
v_call: TRBV28
clone_size: few
cdr3_nt: TGTGCCAGCAGTCTTCTCGGCAGATTTCAGCCCCAGCATTTT
cdr3_aa: CASSLLGRFQPQHF

d_call: -
j_call: TRBJ2-7
v_call: TRBV20-1
clone_size: few
cdr3_nt: TGCAGTGCCCCCCGACACGCACCCCCGAACTACGAGCAGTACTTC
cdr3_aa: CSAPRHAPPNYEQYF

d_call: -
j_call: TRBJ2-1
v_call: TRBV15
clone_size: -
cdr3_nt: TGTGCCACCAGCAGAGCCCCGAGGGAGTCCTACGATGAGCAGTTCTTC
cdr3_aa: CATSRAPRESYDEQFF

d_call: -
j_call: TRBJ1-6
v_call: TRBV4-3
clone_size: few
cdr3_nt: TGCGCCAGCAGCCAAGACTTAGACTCCTATAATTCACCCCTCCACTTT
cdr3_aa: CASSQDLDSYNSPLHF

d_call: TRBD2
j_call: TRBJ2-1
v_call: TRBV7-6
clone_size: many
cdr3_nt: TGTGCCAGCAGCCCAGGACTAGCGGCCTACAATGAGCAGTTCTTC
cdr3_aa: CASSPGLAAYNEQFF

d_call: -
j_call: TRBJ2-2
v_call: TRBV5-6
clone_size: many
cdr3_nt: TGTGCCAGCAGCGATGGGCCGACTGTTCCCGGGGAGCTGTTTTTT
cdr3_aa: CASSDGPTVPGELFF

d_call: -
j_call: TRBJ2-7
v_call: TRBV7-2
clone_size: -
cdr3_nt: TGTGCCAGCGGGTTCACCTCCTACGAGCAGTACTTC
cdr3_aa: CASGFTSYEQYF

d_call: -
j_call: TRBJ1-2
v_call: TRBV14
clone_size: many
cdr3_nt: TGTGCCAGCAGCCAATTGGGGAACTATGGCTACACCTTC
cdr3_aa: CASSQLGNYGYTF

d_call: -
j_call: TRBJ1-5
v_call: TRBV5-1
clone_size: few
cdr3_nt: TGCGCCAGCAGCTTGAATGGGAGAAGCAATCAGCCCCAGCATTTT
cdr3_aa: CASSLNGRSNQPQHF

d_call: -
j_call: TRBJ1-2
v_call: TRBV4-1
clone_size: many
cdr3_nt: TGCGCCAGCAGCCAAGATTCCCCGGGGAACTATGGCTACACCTTC
cdr3_aa: CASSQDSPGNYGYTF

d_call: TRBD2
j_call: TRBJ2-3
v_call: TRBV5-1
clone_size: many
cdr3_nt: TGCGCCAGCAGCGCTACCGGGACTAGCGGGTCTAGCACAGATACGCAGTATTTT
cdr3_aa: CASSATGTSGSSTDTQYF

d_call: -
j_call: TRBJ2-1
v_call: TRBV7-8
clone_size: -
cdr3_nt: TGTGCCAGCAGCCGGAGCAGTTTCAATGAGCAGTTCTTC
cdr3_aa: CASSRSSFNEQFF

d_call: -
j_call: TRBJ2-1
v_call: TRBV11-1
clone_size: few
cdr3_nt: TGTGCCAGCAGCCAGACCGGGGCCAATGAGCAGTTCTTC
cdr3_aa: CASSQTGANEQFF

d_call: -
j_call: TRBJ1-3
v_call: TRBV6-1
clone_size: few
cdr3_nt: TGTGCCAGCAGACAGAGCGGACAACCCTCTGGAAACACCATATATTTT
cdr3_aa: CASRQSGQPSGNTIYF

d_call: -
j_call: TRBJ2-6
v_call: TRBV6-4
clone_size: few
cdr3_nt: TGTGCCAGCAATCCACTTTGTTGGGTAGGGTCTGGGGCCAACGTCCTGACTTTC
cdr3_aa: CASNPLCWVGSGANVLTF

d_call: -
j_call: TRBJ2-1
v_call: TRBV12-3/TRBV12-4
clone_size: many
cdr3_nt: TGTGCCAGCAGTTTTTATAGTGGTCGACTCACCTACAATGAGCAGTTCTTC
cdr3_aa: CASSFYSGRLTYNEQFF